The sequence of this TCR beta chain was determined in a study of blood T cell repertoires in COVID-19 (dated by TCRdb to the early 2020s). In the study overall: Samples from collaborators originated in the United States, Italy and Spain and spanned both the acute and convalescent phases of COVID-19. The prospective study material was composed of cDNA or gDNA derived from T cells, B-cell-depleted T cells, or PBMCs. The dataset comprised deeply sampled blood TCRbeta repertoires from subjects exposed to, actively infected with, or recovered from COVID-19. A freely available public database, intended as a resource for researchers studying the immune response to SARS-CoV-2, is where the repertoires were released. Samples came from the ongoing ImmuneRACE study (first 160 participants) plus 1,254 subjects from 6 global collaborators. Nearly every sample came with metadata listing a de-identified subject ID, COVID-19 status, age in years and sex. Where available, HLA class I and class II types were taken from metadata supplied by the sample provider and were not determined by assay-based typing. What the study reported, not specific to this receptor: The quantity of clinical and demographic metadata differed by source and by participant and was supplied without curation.

The immunoSEQ Assay, a bias-controlled multiplex PCR, was used to amplify TCRbeta CDR3 regions from genomic DNA. The source study handled its data this way. The number of nucleated cells in each sample was estimated by amplification of reference gene primers within the assay. To quantify the absolute abundance of each unique TCRbeta CDR3 rearrangement, sequence reads were collapsed and filtered. Productive Simpson clonality was computed per sample as the square root of Simpson's diversity index over productive rearrangements. TCRdb took over this immuneACCESS table, retaining in-frame rearrangements with V and J assigned. Such tables are incomplete; in checked studies, under half of the missing clones stem from an unresolved V gene, and the remainder is unexplained. From that table come the V and J calls and clone size; the DNA was used to work out D and trimming. Recorded for this sample are 210,000 or so clones; approximately 78% of them occurred a single time. The top ten clonotypes cover under 11% of the sample.

The collaborating institutions used their own protocols to collect whole blood in K2EDTA tubes. For TCRbeta analysis, collaborator samples were shipped as frozen whole blood, as isolated PBMCs, or as DNA extracted from either sample type. Points on this clone: Which antigen it targets is not known. No much larger clone exists at a distance of one base, and base qualities are not known.

Sequencing was carried out using peripheral blood. The sequence was obtained from an elderly woman with acute or convalescent COVID-19.

The CDR3 corresponds to CASSPNSMNTEAFF. The DNA reads TGTGCCAGCTCACCAAACAGTATGAACACTGAAGCTTTCTTT. This chain joins TRBV18 to TRBJ1-1; no D gene can be assigned with confidence. The germline V gene supplies CDR1 KGHSH and CDR2 LQKENI. The CDR3 covers 14 residues, taking in both the cysteine and the phenylalanine. The read is trimmed to its CDR3 DNA, 42 bases read in frame from base 1. V is reduced by 2 bases and J by 0 bases, leaving a spacing of 7 bases between them.